A single sample gave rise to the 26 T cell receptor beta chains below, sequenced in a study of Ad26.COV2.S vaccination and SARS-CoV-2 variants. Documented treatment: 15 to 20 received Ad26.COV2.S at low or high dose, single or two shots; several received placebo; per-sample allocation not given. Sampling was performed 63 days after the first vaccine or placebo injection. Clones were sequenced by immunoSEQ multiplex PCR, and TCRdb holds only the in-frame ones, with some missing. The sample consists of over 450,000 clones, 89% of them appearing once. The source was peripheral blood, collected in a trial of Ad26.COV2.S vaccine versus placebo. These receptors were collected from a person aged 18 to 59 who received the Ad26.COV2.S COVID-19 vaccine or a placebo.

The V gene is TRBV12-3 or TRBV12-4, the J gene TRBJ1-2; the D gene is possibly TRBD1 (5 bases). The CDR3 is 13 residues long. Between the trimmed V and J ends, which lost 6 bases and 6 bases, there was a span of 14 bases. CDR3 sequence: CASSPKAGHGYTF. CDR3 nucleotide sequence: TGTGCCAGCAGCCCTAAGGCGGGGCATGGCTACACCTTC.

The rearrangement links TRBV27 to TRBJ1-5, with D unresolved. With 6 bases removed from V and 2 bases from J, the gap between germline ends came to 17 bases. The germline CDR1 and CDR2 sequences are MNHEY and SMNVEV (reference sequence). The CDR3 has 16 amino acids. The CDR3 loop reads CASSLSGVGGNQPQHF. The CDR3 region has the DNA TGTGCCAGCAGCTTAAGCGGAGTAGGCGGCAATCAGCCCCAGCATTTT.

The chain combines TRBV2 with TRBJ2-1; D remains ambiguous. The CDR3 sequence is 14 residues long. The V gene's germline CDR1 is SNHLY and CDR2 FYNNEI. V lost 5 bases to trimming and J lost 4 bases, with 12 bases between them. CDR3 nucleotide sequence: TGTGCCAGCAGTCGCCGACAATCTTACAATGAGCAGTTCTTC. Translated, it gives CASSRRQSYNEQFF.

This sequence joins TRBV6-5 and TRBJ1-2; a weak D match, TRBD1 (6 bases). CDR1 and CDR2 (germline): MNHEY, SVGAGI. V was pared by 4 bases and J by 6 bases, with 12 bases between. The CDR3 spans 13 residues. The CDR3 region has the DNA TGTGCCAGCAGTTGGACAGAAGATCATGGCTACACCTTC. Its translation: CASSWTEDHGYTF.

This rearrangement joins TRBV9 to TRBJ2-5; 11 bases line up with TRBD1. Germline CDR1 is SGDLS and CDR2 is YYNGEE. The V gene end was trimmed by 1 base and the J gene end by 3 bases; junction bases not matched to a gene: 5. The CDR3 covers 16 residues. The CDR3 sequence: CASSVLPGQGEETQYF. The CDR3 DNA is TGTGCCAGCAGCGTACTACCGGGACAGGGGGAAGAGACCCAGTACTTC.

The V and J genes are TRBV3-1 (or the pseudogene TRBV3-2) and TRBJ1-5; D is undetermined. V was pared by 0 bases and J by 6 bases, with 6 bases between. Germline lookup yields CDR1 LGHDT and CDR2 YNNKEL (reference sequence). CDR3 length: 13 amino acids. The CDR3: CASSQDTGQPQHF. The CDR3 DNA sequence: TGTGCCAGCAGCCAAGATACTGGTCAGCCCCAGCATTTT.

The chain uses TRBV27 and TRBJ1-5, with 9 bases fitting TRBD1. The V gene's germline CDR1 is MNHEY and CDR2 SMNVEV (reference sequence). The CDR3 is 15 amino acids. The ends lost 6 bases at V and 1 base at J; junction bases unmatched: 4. CDR3 nucleotides: TGTGCCAGCAGCCAAGGACAGGGGAGCAATCAGCCCCAGCATTTT. Its protein is CASSQGQGSNQPQHF.

This chain uses TRBV18 with TRBJ1-1; TRBD1 might be the D (6 bases). V dropped 7 bases and J dropped 0 bases, with 15 bases sitting between them. The CDR3 loop spans 15 amino acids. Germline V CDR1 and CDR2: KGHSH, LQKENI. CDR3 amino acids: CASFRPDRLNTEAFF. In DNA form, the CDR3 reads TGTGCCAGCTTCCGCCCTGACAGGCTGAACACTGAAGCTTTCTTT.

The J gene is TRBJ2-5, the V gene TRBV19, with 10 bases matching TRBD2. The CDR3 is made up of 15 amino acids. Germline V lookup: CDR1 LNHDA, CDR2 SQIVND (reference sequence). The V and J ends lost 3 bases and 7 bases, in that order; junction bases with no gene match: 8. The CDR3 nucleotides are TGTGCCAGTAGTATTTCGAGCGGGAGGGGTCCGACCCAGTACTTC. It yields the protein CASSISSGRGPTQYF.

This sequence joins TRBV25-1 and TRBJ2-7, with D unresolved. The CDR3 is 11 amino acids. The V gene's germline CDR1 is MGHDK and CDR2 SYGVNS. V lost 3 bases to trimming and J lost 12 bases, with 12 bases between them. The chain's CDR3 is CASSDSPRLYF. CDR3 DNA sequence: TGTGCCAGCAGTGATTCCCCCCGGCTGTACTTC.

J is TRBJ2-1 and V is TRBV12-3 or TRBV12-4, with D hard to call. The CDR3 totals 13 residues. Trimming left V 3 bases short and J 5 bases short, with 8 bases between. CDR3: CASSFRRHNEQFF. The DNA for the CDR3 is TGTGCCAGCAGTTTCCGACGCCACAATGAGCAGTTCTTC.

The chain couples TRBV10-2 to TRBJ2-7; 9 bases match TRBD1. CDR3 length: 11 residues. V trimming: 6 bases; J trimming: 6 bases; junction bases outside the gene matches: 0. Per germline, CDR1 WSHSY and CDR2 SAAADI. The CDR3 DNA sequence: TGCGCCAGCAGGGACAGGGGCGAGCAGTACTTC. As protein: CASRDRGEQYF.

This clone was seen only a few times. The chain carries TRBV7-9 and TRBJ1-2; D is perhaps TRBD1 (6 bases). V was clipped by 4 bases and J by 4 bases, with 19 bases between them. The CDR3 runs 16 residues. CDR1 and CDR2 (germline): SEHNR, FQNEAQ (reference sequence). CDR3 DNA sequence: TGTGCCAGCAGCTCAGGGGCGGGCAGGGGACTCTATGGCTACACCTTC. It codes for CASSSGAGRGLYGYTF.

This clone was observed once. This chain links TRBV19 with TRBJ2-1, with 7 bases fitting TRBD2. CDR1 and CDR2 from the germline V gene are LNHDA and SQIVND (reference sequence). Trimming took 6 bases from V and 4 from J; bases not matched to a gene: 9. The CDR3 contains 15 residues. The CDR3 nucleotides read TGTGCCAGTAGACGGGCTAGCGGACCGTACAATGAGCAGTTCTTC. Encoded protein: CASRRASGPYNEQFF.

This clone was detected only once. The V and J genes are TRBV6-1 and TRBJ2-1, with TRBD2 matching 7 bases. The CDR3 extends over 17 amino acids. Unmatched junction bases numbered 9, after V lost 3 bases and J lost 1 base. The V gene's germline CDR1 is MNHNS and CDR2 SASEGT. The CDR3 is CASSETLAEGSYNEQFF. As DNA, the CDR3 is TGTGCCAGCAGTGAGACTCTAGCGGAGGGGTCCTACAATGAGCAGTTCTTC.

This chain links TRBV28 with TRBJ1-5; D possibly corresponds to TRBD1 (6 bases). CDR1 is MDHEN and CDR2 is SYDVKM in the germline V gene. This CDR3 is 12 amino acids long. V was shortened by 3 bases and J by 11 bases, with 11 bases between the two germline ends. As DNA, the CDR3 is TGTGCCAGCAGTTTCAGGGGTGGGGCCCAGCATTTT. Its translation is CASSFRGGAQHF. Variable domain in full (rest from reference TRBV28 and TRBJ1-5): DVKVTQSSRYLVKRTGEKVFLECVQDMDHENMFWYRQDPGLGLRLIYFSYDVKMKEKGDIPEGYSVSREKKERFSLILESASTNQTSMYLCASSFRGGAQHFGDGTRLSIL.

The genes are TRBV30 and TRBJ2-3, with a tentative D call TRBD1 (6 bases). Germline CDR1 reads GTSNPN; CDR2 reads SVGIG (reference sequence). The CDR3 length is 13 residues. V lost 0 bases and J 5 bases, leaving 9 bases between the germline ends. This CDR3 is CAWSVGGIDTQYF. The CDR3, as DNA: TGTGCCTGGAGTGTAGGGGGTATAGATACGCAGTATTTT.

V is TRBV6-8 and J is TRBJ1-3; 9 bases align to TRBD1. In germline, CDR1 is MNHGY, CDR2 SAAAGT. This CDR3 has 13 amino acids. V lost 8 bases, J lost 7 bases, and 6 bases stayed unmatched. CDR3 bases: TGTGCCAGCTCCGGACAGGGGAACAACACCATATATTTT. Its translation: CASSGQGNNTIYF.

The chain has TRBV6-5 and TRBJ2-1; tentative D call: TRBD2 (5 bases). Trimming shortened V by 6 bases and J by 9 bases, and 12 bases separated the two germline ends. Germline V lookup: CDR1 MNHEY, CDR2 SVGAGI. There are 12 residues in the CDR3. CDR3 loop: CASSWPAGEQFF. CDR3 DNA: TGTGCCAGCAGCTGGCCGGCGGGTGAGCAGTTCTTC.

The rearrangement links TRBV6-5 to TRBJ1-3; D gene ambiguous. The CDR3 covers 15 residues. Trimming stripped 7 bases from V and 3 bases from J, with 16 bases between. Germline-derived CDR1 and CDR2 are MNHEY and SVGAGI. CDR3 protein: CASISQGFFGNTIYF. The DNA of the CDR3 is TGTGCCAGCATCTCACAAGGGTTCTTTGGAAACACCATATATTTT.

This chain connects TRBV30 to TRBJ2-6; TRBD2 is a possible D gene (6 bases). The ends were cut back, 3 bases at V and 0 bases at J, with 21 bases in the middle. The CDR3 consists of 19 residues. In germline, CDR1 is GTSNPN, CDR2 SVGIG (reference sequence). The CDR3 bases are TGTGCCTGGAGAGGAGAGATGGGGGACGGGAGCTCTGGGGCCAACGTCCTGACTTTC. Its protein is CAWRGEMGDGSSGANVLTF.

The chain's CDR3 is CASSVGPWGTNTGELFF. As DNA, the CDR3 is TGCGCCAGCAGTGTGGGGCCCTGGGGCACGAACACCGGGGAGCTGTTTTTT. The chain joins TRBV10-1 to TRBJ2-2; possibly TRBD1 for D (5 bases). Germline V CDR1 and CDR2: WNHNN, SYGVQD (reference sequence). V shed 4 bases and J shed 0 bases, with 15 bases lying between them. The CDR3 runs to 17 residues.

The rearrangement uses TRBV19 and TRBJ2-1; 12 nucleotides line up with TRBD1. There are 18 residues in the CDR3. Trimming removed 3 bases from V and 3 bases from J; junction bases left unmatched: 9. Germline V lookup: CDR1 LNHDA, CDR2 SQIVND (reference sequence). Written as DNA, the CDR3 is TGTGCCAGTAGTATGGGACAGGGGGCGCGACTTAGCTACAATGAGCAGTTCTTC. Translated: CASSMGQGARLSYNEQFF.

The chain is built from TRBV5-6 and TRBJ2-7, with 9 nucleotides matching TRBD1. With 3 bases clipped from V and 2 bases from J, the junction kept 6 bases outside the gene matches. The CDR3 has 15 amino acids. Per germline, CDR1 SGHDT and CDR2 YYEEEE. This CDR3 is CASSSADRGPYEQYF. The CDR3 coding sequence is TGTGCCAGCAGCTCCGCGGACAGGGGCCCCTACGAGCAGTACTTC.

This clone came up once. The chain recombines TRBV6-5 with TRBJ2-5; D not certain. The CDR3 loop spans 11 amino acids. CDR1 and CDR2 (germline): MNHEY, SVGAGI. The germline V and J ends were trimmed by 6 bases and 13 bases, with 15 bases remaining between them. CDR3 protein: CASSDVGMVYF. CDR3 nucleotide sequence: TGTGCCAGCAGCGACGTAGGCATGGTGTACTTC.

This clone is a singleton in its sample. The chain employs TRBV5-1 and TRBJ2-7; 7 bases match TRBD2. Germline V gene data show CDR1 as SGHRS and CDR2 as YFSETQ. The CDR3 loop spans 16 amino acids. Trimming took 0 bases from V and 0 from J; bases not matched to a gene: 6. As DNA, the CDR3 is TGCGCCAGCAGCTTGGCAGCGGGATTTAGCTCCTACGAGCAGTACTTC. Its protein product is CASSLAAGFSSYEQYF.